Below are 28 T cell receptor beta chains sequenced from a single sample in a study of T-cell memory formation after mild COVID-19. TCRdb used MiXCR to reprocess the 5' RACE reads, holding one entry per CDR3 protein. There are around 420,000 distinct CDR3 sequences in the sample; 20% to 30% occur only once, and roughly 9.7% lies in the top ten. The specimen sequenced was PBMCs or a T cell subset sorted from them (not recorded which). All receptors derive from an adult woman who had mild COVID-19 (a few samples of this study predate the infection). Cell type and time point are not known.

In this sample, this clonotype turned up once. The CDR3 coding sequence is TGTGCCAGCCACACGATTGTGAACACTGAAGCTTTCTTT. Protein: CASHTIVNTEAFF. The V call is TRBV11-2, the J call TRBJ1-1; D not certain. CDR3 size: 13 residues. Trimming shortened V by 8 bases and J by 0 bases, and 10 bases separated the two germline ends. Per the germline V gene, CDR1 is SGHAT and CDR2 is FQNNGV. The full variable domain, with the rest looked up from reference TRBV11-2 and TRBJ1-1, is EAGVAQSPRYKIIEKRQSVAFWCNPISGHATLYWYQQILGQGPKLLIQFQNNGVVDDSQLPKDRFSAERLKGVDSTLKIQPAKLEDSAVYLCASHTIVNTEAFFGQGTRLTVV.

The chain joins TRBV20-1 to TRBJ2-1; TRBD2 aligns across 12 bases. The CDR3 has 16 residues. After removal of 3 bases from V and 7 bases from J, the junction contained 10 bases not matched to a gene. Germline loops: CDR1 DFQATT, CDR2 SNEGSKA (reference sequence). In DNA form, the CDR3 reads TGCAGTGCTAGCCTCACGACTAGCGGGAGTAGGAATGAGCAGTTCTTC. This encodes CSASLTTSGSRNEQFF.

The chain combines TRBV4-2 with TRBJ1-2; the D is unclear. Trimming stripped 0 bases from V and 4 bases from J, with 15 bases between. There are 16 residues in the CDR3. CDR1 LGHNA and CDR2 YNFKEQ come from the germline V gene. CDR3 in amino acids: CASSQERTLTLYGYTF. Here the CDR3 DNA reads TGTGCCAGCAGCCAAGAGCGGACTCTCACCCTCTATGGCTACACCTTC.

The V call is TRBV5-1, the J call TRBJ1-3; D is ambiguous. CDR3 length: 17 residues. V was pared by 0 bases and J by 2 bases, with 15 bases between. Germline assignment: CDR1 SGHRS and CDR2 YFSETQ. CDR3 coding DNA: TGCGCCAGCAGCTTGGCCGTAGGAGGAGGACCTGGAAACACCATATATTTT. Amino acids: CASSLAVGGGPGNTIYF.

The chain recombines TRBV6-5 with TRBJ1-5; maybe TRBD1 (5 bases). The CDR3 consists of 15 residues. V dropped 6 bases and J dropped 1 base, with 13 bases sitting between them. Germline V CDR1 and CDR2: MNHEY, SVGAGI. The CDR3: CASSPVRGSNQPQHF. The DNA of the CDR3 is TGTGCCAGCAGCCCCGTCCGGGGCAGCAATCAGCCCCAGCATTTT.

The chain has TRBV6-1 and TRBJ2-1; either TRBD1 or TRBD2 may supply D (5 bases each). CDR1 and CDR2 (germline): MNHNS, SASEGT. V lost 8 bases, J lost 9 bases, and 14 bases lay in between. The CDR3 length is 12 residues. As DNA, the CDR3 is TGTGCCAGCCTCCGGGGCCGCGGTGAGCAGTTCTTC. Its translation: CASLRGRGEQFF.

This clonotype was detected only a few times. The chain has TRBV3-1 and TRBJ2-7, with 7 bases fitting TRBD1. Germline-derived CDR1 and CDR2 are LGHDT and YNNKEL (reference sequence). This CDR3 is built from 16 residues. The ends lost 3 bases at V and 3 bases at J; junction bases unmatched: 11. DNA of the CDR3: TGTGCCAGCAGCCACCACGGGACAGCCCTCCGCTACGAGCAGTACTTC. Protein: CASSHHGTALRYEQYF.

V is TRBV23-1 and J is TRBJ2-7; D gene unclear. TRBV23-1 is an open reading frame whose function is uncertain. The CDR3 consists of 13 residues. V lost 11 bases to trimming and J lost 2 bases, with 16 bases between them. CDR3 DNA: TGCGCCTCAAGGCCGGGCTCCGCCTACGAGCAGTACTTC. Translation gives CASRPGSAYEQYF.

The chain joins TRBV3-1 to TRBJ2-7; D gene uncertain. CDR1 and CDR2 (germline): LGHDT, YNNKEL (reference sequence). This CDR3 spans 14 amino acids. Between the trimmed V and J ends, which lost 1 base and 0 bases, there was a span of 7 bases. CDR3 DNA sequence: TGTGCCAGCAGCCAAGTTAAGAGCTCCTACGAGCAGTACTTC. It is translated as CASSQVKSSYEQYF.

V usage is TRBV7-9 and J usage is TRBJ2-1; no clear D. Germline V gene sequence: CDR1 SEHNR, CDR2 FQNEAQ (reference sequence). This CDR3 region has 15 residues. V lost 2 bases, J lost 0 bases, and 8 bases lay in between. CDR3 residues: CASSLSADSYNEQFF. CDR3 DNA sequence: TGTGCCAGCAGCTTATCGGCAGACTCCTACAATGAGCAGTTCTTC.

This clonotype was counted only a few times. The rearrangement links TRBV7-7 to TRBJ2-3, with unresolved D. Germline CDR1 SSHAT, CDR2 FNYEAQ (reference sequence). The germline V and J ends were trimmed by 4 bases and 5 bases, with 13 bases remaining between them. The CDR3 contains 14 residues. The CDR3 region is CASSSGFPGDTQYF. DNA of the CDR3: TGTGCCAGCAGCTCAGGATTCCCAGGAGATACGCAGTATTTT.

This clonotype was seen a few times. Here the CDR3 reads CASGSGTEYGYTF. In DNA, the CDR3 is TGTGCCAGCGGATCCGGGACAGAATATGGCTACACCTTC. The chain is built from TRBV5-5 and TRBJ1-2; TRBD1 aligns across 7 bases. The CDR3 loop spans 13 amino acids. From germline, CDR1 is SGHKS and CDR2 YYEKEE (reference sequence). V was pared by 7 bases and J by 5 bases, with 8 bases of the junction left unmatched.

The chain joins TRBV6-5 to TRBJ1-3, with a possible D match to TRBD1 (6 bases). Per germline, CDR1 MNHEY and CDR2 SVGAGI. Trimming stripped 6 bases from V and 0 bases from J, with 15 bases between. This CDR3 has 16 residues. The CDR3 loop reads CASRGAGSYSGNTIYF. CDR3 nucleotides: TGTGCCAGCAGGGGGGCAGGGTCCTACTCTGGAAACACCATATATTTT.

This clonotype was detected only a few times. The rearrangement uses TRBV5-1 and TRBJ2-3, with 7 nucleotides matching TRBD1. The CDR3 extends over 14 amino acids. With V trimmed by 6 bases and J by 2 bases, 6 bases remained unmatched. CDR1 SGHRS and CDR2 YFSETQ come from the germline V gene. The CDR3 DNA reads as TGCGCCAGCAAATACAGGGGAGACACAGATACGCAGTATTTT. Encoded protein: CASKYRGDTDTQYF.

The V and J genes are TRBV20-1 and TRBJ2-1; TRBD2 matches 13 bases. This CDR3 contains 16 residues. Germline trimming cut 6 bases from V and 5 bases from J; bases unmatched to any gene: 10. CDR1 and CDR2 from the germline V gene are DFQATT and SNEGSKA (reference sequence). CDR3 coding DNA: TGCAGTGCCGCGCAACGTGGACTAGCGGGAGACAATGAGCAGTTCTTC. It yields the protein CSAAQRGLAGDNEQFF.

The chain recombines TRBV20-1 with TRBJ2-7; D possibly uses TRBD1 or TRBD2 (5 bases each). V was shortened by 1 base and J by 3 bases, with 19 bases between the two germline ends. The CDR3 is 16 residues long. The germline V gene has CDR1 DFQATT and CDR2 SNEGSKA (reference sequence). Written as DNA, the CDR3 is TGCAGTGCTAGAGGTCGGTCAAGGGGAGTGCTCTACGAGCAGTACTTC. It is translated as CSARGRSRGVLYEQYF.

The chain employs TRBV5-1 and TRBJ2-2; D is perhaps TRBD1 (6 bases). Trimming took off 2 bases at V and 4 bases at J, with 12 bases between the two ends. The CDR3 contains 15 residues. In germline, CDR1 is SGHRS, CDR2 YFSETQ. CDR3 in amino acids: CASSFFTGPTGELFF. In DNA, the CDR3 is TGCGCCAGCAGCTTTTTTACAGGGCCCACCGGGGAGCTGTTTTTT.

This chain links TRBV5-6 with TRBJ2-7, with 8 positions matching TRBD1. Losses at the gene ends were 3 bases for V and 2 bases for J; bases not matched to a gene: 4. Germline CDR1 and CDR2: SGHDT and YYEEEE. The CDR3 sequence is 14 residues long. The CDR3 DNA sequence: TGTGCCAGCAGCTCGACAGGGGAACCCTACGAGCAGTACTTC. It is translated as CASSSTGEPYEQYF.

There are a few counts of this clonotype. The chain links TRBV12-3 or TRBV12-4 to TRBJ1-2; TRBD1 might be the D (5 bases). This CDR3 has 13 residues. V lost 5 bases and J 4 bases, leaving 11 bases between the germline ends. This CDR3 is CASSAGTGYGYTF. The CDR3 nucleotides read TGTGCCAGCAGTGCCGGGACCGGCTATGGCTACACCTTC.

The chain is built from TRBV11-2 and TRBJ2-1, with 9 nucleotides matching TRBD2. CDR3 length: 14 amino acids. In germline, CDR1 is SGHAT, CDR2 FQNNGV. Trimming took 1 base from V and 6 from J; bases not matched to a gene: 1. CDR3 in amino acids: CASSLVAGANEQFF. In DNA, the CDR3 is TGTGCCAGCAGCTTAGTAGCGGGGGCCAATGAGCAGTTCTTC. Variable domain in full (rest from reference TRBV11-2 and TRBJ2-1): EAGVAQSPRYKIIEKRQSVAFWCNPISGHATLYWYQQILGQGPKLLIQFQNNGVVDDSQLPKDRFSAERLKGVDSTLKIQPAKLEDSAVYLCASSLVAGANEQFFGPGTRLTVL.

The chain is built from TRBV7-2 and TRBJ2-1; tentative D call: TRBD2 (6 bases). Trimming left V 2 bases short and J 7 bases short, with 18 bases between. This CDR3 is 16 amino acids long. CDR1 SGHTA and CDR2 FQGNSA come from the germline V gene. CDR3 bases: TGTGCCAGCAGCTTAAGGTCCGGGACTGGCGGGAATGAGCAGTTCTTC. It translates to CASSLRSGTGGNEQFF.

This rearrangement joins TRBV6-2 or TRBV6-3 to TRBJ1-5; unclear D gene. Germline V CDR1 and CDR2: MNHEY, SVGEGT. V was pared by 6 bases and J by 0 bases, with 18 bases between. The CDR3 covers 17 residues. CDR3 sequence reads: CASRPFSGGNSNQPQHF. In nucleotides, the CDR3 is TGTGCCAGCAGACCGTTCTCGGGCGGAAATAGCAATCAGCCCCAGCATTTT.

This clonotype was seen more than once but under ten times. DNA of the CDR3: TGTGCCAGCAGCCACAGGGAAAGCACAGATACGCAGTATTTT. This translates into CASSHRESTDTQYF. V is TRBV12-3 or TRBV12-4 and J is TRBJ2-3, with D possibly being TRBD1 (6 bases). Trimming removed 6 bases from V and 0 bases from J, with 10 bases in between. The CDR3 runs to 14 residues.

This clonotype has only one observation. V usage is TRBV24-1 and J usage is TRBJ2-5; 10 bases match TRBD2. The germline CDR1 and CDR2 sequences are KGHDR and SFDVKD. Unmatched junction bases numbered 5, after V lost 0 bases and J lost 5 bases. The CDR3 covers 16 residues. The CDR3: CATSDLNTSGKETQYF. The CDR3 nucleotides read TGTGCCACCAGTGATTTGAATACTAGCGGGAAGGAGACCCAGTACTTC.

This clonotype was observed a few times. This chain uses TRBV20-1 with TRBJ2-5; D unresolved. Trimming took off 3 bases at V and 4 bases at J, with 15 bases between the two ends. The length of the CDR3 is 14 residues. The V gene's germline CDR1 is DFQATT and CDR2 SNEGSKA (reference sequence). The CDR3 DNA is TGCAGTGCTAGTCCCCCCGGGCTCCTAGAGACCCAGTACTTC. As protein: CSASPPGLLETQYF.

Notes on this clonotype: One junction end disagrees with the germline gene, perhaps due to a read error. The chain links TRBV20-1 to TRBJ1-1; D unclear. This CDR3 has 11 residues. The germline V gene has CDR1 DFQATT and CDR2 SNEGSKA (reference sequence). This chain's CDR3 is CSAPRQFEDFF. DNA of the CDR3: TGCAGTGCTCCTCGCCAGTTTGAAGATTTCTTT.

The chain has TRBV14 and TRBJ2-1; D gene uncertain. CDR1 SGHDN and CDR2 FVKESK come from the germline V gene. V was pared by 2 bases and J by 3 bases, with 2 bases between. This CDR3 is 12 amino acids long. The CDR3 protein is CASSQLYNEQFF. The CDR3, as DNA: TGTGCCAGCAGCCAACTCTACAATGAGCAGTTCTTC.

This clonotype was seen a handful of times. The V and J genes are TRBV29-1 and TRBJ2-3, with 8 bases fitting TRBD1. Trimming took 3 bases from V and 4 from J; bases not matched to a gene: 6. The CDR3 is 14 amino acids. Germline V gives CDR1 SQVTM, CDR2 ANQGSEA. This CDR3 is CSVDLQGAPDTQYF. The CDR3 DNA is TGCAGCGTTGATCTGCAGGGGGCCCCAGATACGCAGTATTTT.